A selection of T cell receptor beta chains follows, all from one sample in a study of cytomegalovirus exposure and HLA in healthy donors. Clones were read by immunoSEQ multiplex PCR, and TCRdb kept only the in-frame ones, dropping some. The profile covers more than 120,000 clones, with around 78% appearing a single time and less than 7.5% taken by the ten largest. The sample was PBMCs. The receptors derive from a woman aged 40-49 years in good health and CMV-seropositive. Both conserved end residues are part of each CDR3. Fields, in order: CDR3 length, J gene, D gene, V gene, clone size, CDR3 DNA, CDR3 protein. A D gene is named only where the DNA matches it firmly. Not every row has a clone size; where given, it reads once, few, many or a size class.

15,TRBJ1-1,-,TRBV5-4,once,TGTGCCAGCAGCTTGGGGAGGGGAGGGAACACTGAAGCTTTCTTT,CASSLGRGGNTEAFF
13,TRBJ2-2,-,TRBV2,once,TGTGCCAGCAGTCTTAGCGTCACCGGGGAGCTGTTTTTT,CASSLSVTGELFF
16,TRBJ2-7,-,TRBV7-8,-,TGTGCCAGCAGCTTAATGCAGAGGGAGGCCTCCTACGAGCAGTACTTC,CASSLMQREASYEQYF
16,TRBJ2-3,TRBD2,TRBV2,once,TGTGCCAGCAGTCGCGGACTAGCGGGAGGGGGAGATACGCAGTATTTT,CASSRGLAGGGDTQYF
15,TRBJ2-7,TRBD2,TRBV5-4,-,TGTGCCAGCAGCTTGGCAGCGGGAGGCTCCTACGAGCAGTACTTC,CASSLAAGGSYEQYF
11,TRBJ1-2,TRBD1,TRBV6-5,-,TGTGCCAGCAGTGACAGGGGCAGCTACACCTTC,CASSDRGSYTF
16,TRBJ2-7,TRBD1,TRBV10-3,-,TGTGCCATCAGTGGTTGGACAGGGAGTGACTACCTGGGGCAGTACTTC,CAISGWTGSDYLGQYF
13,TRBJ2-2,-,TRBV10-1,-,TGCGCCAGCAGTGGGGGGCCCACCGGGGAGCTGTTTTTT,CASSGGPTGELFF
13,TRBJ1-5,TRBD1,TRBV6-1,once,TGTGCCAGCAGGAGACAGGGAGGCCAGCCCCAGCATTTT,CASRRQGGQPQHF
17,TRBJ2-1,TRBD2,TRBV4-1,-,TGCGCCAGCAGCCCCGGGACTAGCGGTAGCTCCTACAATGAGCAGTTCTTC,CASSPGTSGSSYNEQFF
13,TRBJ1-1,-,TRBV27,-,TGTGCCAGCAGTTTCGAGGACAAGGCTGAAGCTTTCTTT,CASSFEDKAEAFF
17,TRBJ2-1,TRBD2,TRBV5-1,-,TGCGCCAGCAGTTTGAGTCCCGGACTAGCGGGGGACAATGAGCAGTTCTTC,CASSLSPGLAGDNEQFF
15,TRBJ2-6,-,TRBV7-6,once,TGTGCCAGCAGCACTCAGGGTGGTGGGGCCAACGTCCTGACTTTC,CASSTQGGGANVLTF
13,TRBJ2-2,TRBD1,TRBV5-1,-,TGCGCCACTTCCCGGACAGGGACCGGGGAGCTGTTTTTT,CATSRTGTGELFF
14,TRBJ2-5,-,TRBV7-2,-,TGTGCCAGCAGCTTAAGTTGGGGAGAAGAGACCCAGTACTTC,CASSLSWGEETQYF
16,TRBJ2-7,-,TRBV7-9,-,TGTGCCAGCAGCCCCAGAGGACTGGTAGGTCTACACGAGCAGTACTTC,CASSPRGLVGLHEQYF
15,TRBJ2-7,-,TRBV5-8,few,TGTGCCAGCAGCTACCCTTCGGGGGTCTCCTACGAGCAGTACTTC,CASSYPSGVSYEQYF
12,TRBJ2-7,TRBD2,TRBV2,-,TGTGCCAGTACAGCGGGACCCTACGAGCAGTACTTC,CASTAGPYEQYF
17,TRBJ2-1,-,TRBV9,-,TGTGCCAGCAGCGTAGACCTGGAGGAGGGCTCCTACAATGAGCAGTTCTTC,CASSVDLEEGSYNEQFF
15,TRBJ2-7,TRBD2,TRBV19,-,TGTGCCAGTAGTATAAGGGAGGGCCTCTCCTACGAGCAGTACTTC,CASSIREGLSYEQYF
13,TRBJ2-7,TRBD2,TRBV6-5,-,TGTGCCAGCAGTTACCCACGGGGGGGCGAGCAGTACTTC,CASSYPRGGEQYF
13,TRBJ1-1,-,TRBV7-9,-,TGTGCCAGCAGCTCCTACGGGGACACTGAAGCTTTCTTT,CASSSYGDTEAFF
16,TRBJ2-5,TRBD2,TRBV5-4,-,TGTGCCAGCAGCTTGGGATCAGCGGGAGATAGGCTTACCCAGTACTTC,CASSLGSAGDRLTQYF
14,TRBJ1-2,TRBD1,TRBV19,-,TGTGCCAGTAGTGCAGGACAGGGAGTCTATGGCTACACCTTC,CASSAGQGVYGYTF
14,TRBJ2-3,-,TRBV19,few,TGTGCCAGTAGTATAGGTGACTACCGGGATACGCAGTATTTT,CASSIGDYRDTQYF
11,TRBJ2-1,TRBD2,TRBV28,-,TGTGCCAGCAGTTCGGGGAGACTAGCGTTCTTC,CASSSGRLAFF
15,TRBJ2-7,TRBD1,TRBV27,once,TGTGCCAGCCTTCCCGGGACAGGGTTGACCTACGAGCAGTACTTC,CASLPGTGLTYEQYF
15,TRBJ2-5,TRBD1,TRBV19,-,TGTGCCAGTAGTCAGCCCGGACAGGTTAAAGAGACCCAGTACTTC,CASSQPGQVKETQYF
17,TRBJ1-6,-,TRBV5-1,-,TGCGCCAGCAGCTTGGCATTGGGGGCAGGAGATAATTCACCCCTCCACTTT,CASSLALGAGDNSPLHF
14,TRBJ2-1,-,TRBV7-9,-,TGTGCCAGCAGCCGTGGCTTCTCCTACAATGAGCAGTTCTTC,CASSRGFSYNEQFF
13,TRBJ2-7,TRBD2,TRBV2,-,TGTGCCAGCAGTTGGCTAGCGGGAAACGAGCAGTACTTC,CASSWLAGNEQYF
15,TRBJ2-5,-,TRBV10-3,-,TGTGCCATCAGTGAGTCAGGGGAATTCCAAGAGACCCAGTACTTC,CAISESGEFQETQYF
16,TRBJ2-1,TRBD1,TRBV11-1,few,TGTGCCAGCAGCCGGGCCGGGACAGGGGCCTACAATGAGCAGTTCTTC,CASSRAGTGAYNEQFF
13,TRBJ2-1,TRBD2,TRBV29-1,-,TGCAGCGTTGGACTAGCCGCGTTAGGTGAGCAGTTCTTC,CSVGLAALGEQFF
17,TRBJ1-1,TRBD1,TRBV5-4,-,TGTGCCAGCAGCTTGGGAGGTGACAGGGGGCGTCGGACTGAAGCTTTCTTT,CASSLGGDRGRRTEAFF
13,TRBJ2-1,-,TRBV29-1,-,TGCAGCGTTGACTCGGGGTTCCCCAATGAGCAGTTCTTC,CSVDSGFPNEQFF
13,TRBJ2-7,TRBD1,TRBV5-1,few,TGCGCCAGCCGGGGACAGGGGGGAGACGAGCAGTACTTC,CASRGQGGDEQYF
13,TRBJ1-5,-,TRBV27,-,TGTGCTAGCAGTAGATTGGCAAATCAGCCCCAGCATTTT,CASSRLANQPQHF
16,TRBJ2-1,TRBD2,TRBV5-1,once,TGCGCCAGCAGCGGGAGCGGGAGCCCCGGGAACAATGAGCAGTTCTTC,CASSGSGSPGNNEQFF
15,TRBJ2-3,TRBD1,TRBV6-5,-,TGTGCCAGCAGTCCACAGGGGGGAGGCACAGATACGCAGTATTTT,CASSPQGGGTDTQYF
12,TRBJ2-7,TRBD2,TRBV7-9,-,TGTGCCAGCAGCCCTGCGGGGGGCGAGCAGTACTTC,CASSPAGGEQYF
12,TRBJ1-3,-,TRBV7-6,-,TGTGCCAGCAGCCCCGAGGGGGAAACCATATATTTT,CASSPEGETIYF
14,TRBJ2-2,-,TRBV2,-,TGTGCCAGCAGTGAAACGGCGAACACCGGGGAGCTGTTTTTT,CASSETANTGELFF
12,TRBJ1-5,-,TRBV19,-,TGTGCCACTAGACAGGGCAATCAGCCCCAGCATTTT,CATRQGNQPQHF
15,TRBJ2-1,TRBD2,TRBV6-5,-,TGTGCCAGCAGAGAAAGACTAGCGGGATACAATGAGCAGTTCTTC,CASRERLAGYNEQFF
14,TRBJ1-1,-,TRBV18,once,TGTGCCAGCTCACCAACGAAAGGGGCCGCCTTAACTTTCTTT,CASSPTKGAALTFF
15,TRBJ2-1,-,TRBV6-5,-,TGTGCCAGCAGTTCTGACTACGAGAGTAACAATGAGCAGTTCTTC,CASSSDYESNNEQFF
15,TRBJ2-3,TRBD1,TRBV5-1,once,TGCGCCAGCAGCGGCGGGACAGGGGAAGGGCATACGCAGTATTTT,CASSGGTGEGHTQYF
15,TRBJ2-3,TRBD2,TRBV13,-,TGTGCCAGCAGCTTAGGCCTAACTAGCGCAGATACGCAGTATTTT,CASSLGLTSADTQYF
14,TRBJ2-5,TRBD1,TRBV27,-,TGTGCCAGCAGCTCTCTAAGACAGGGGGAGACCCAGTACTTC,CASSSLRQGETQYF
12,TRBJ1-1,-,TRBV5-1,-,TGCGCCAGCAGCCAGGAAGGGGCAGGAGCTTTCTTT,CASSQEGAGAFF
12,TRBJ2-7,-,TRBV2,-,TGTGCCAGCATCCTAGACTCCTACGAGCAGTACTTC,CASILDSYEQYF
13,TRBJ2-2,-,TRBV6-6,-,TGTGCCAGCAGTTACGCAGGGGCCGGGGAGCTGTTTTTT,CASSYAGAGELFF
15,TRBJ2-3,TRBD2,TRBV11-1,-,TGTGCCAGCAGCTCCTCTAGCGGGAGCACAGATACGCAGTATTTT,CASSSSSGSTDTQYF
16,TRBJ2-7,TRBD2,TRBV27,-,TGTGCCAGCAGTCAGAACGGACTAGCGGGAGATGGCGAGCAGTACTTC,CASSQNGLAGDGEQYF